This record looks at one T cell receptor (beta chain) sequence and its context. Its specificity is not known. Since a far larger clone is one base different, this is likely a read error. The CDR3 has 14 residues. Per germline, CDR1 MNHNY and CDR2 SVGAGI (reference sequence). The data stem from a study of liver allograft versus peripheral blood T cells. The wider study: Intrahepatic T cell receptor repertoires from transplanted livers were compared against repertoires in recipients' peripheral blood. General study findings and limits: Intra-allograft T cell receptor repertoires in the liver reportedly differed from peripheral blood repertoires.

One entry per CDR3 protein results from TCRdb running MiXCR on the reads. The sample shows approximately 6,800 distinct CDR3 sequences, roughly 17% of them seen only once. The source of this sequence is a human patient who had a liver transplant. Some T cells could come from the graft donor. The V call is TRBV6-6, the J call TRBJ1-4, with 7 bases lining up with TRBD1. The J call may be faulty, since TRBJ1-6 better matches the DNA end. The DNA of the CDR3 is TGTGTCAGCAGTTACCCGGACAGGAGAGGTCCACTCCACTTT. It specifies CVSSYPDRRGPLHF.